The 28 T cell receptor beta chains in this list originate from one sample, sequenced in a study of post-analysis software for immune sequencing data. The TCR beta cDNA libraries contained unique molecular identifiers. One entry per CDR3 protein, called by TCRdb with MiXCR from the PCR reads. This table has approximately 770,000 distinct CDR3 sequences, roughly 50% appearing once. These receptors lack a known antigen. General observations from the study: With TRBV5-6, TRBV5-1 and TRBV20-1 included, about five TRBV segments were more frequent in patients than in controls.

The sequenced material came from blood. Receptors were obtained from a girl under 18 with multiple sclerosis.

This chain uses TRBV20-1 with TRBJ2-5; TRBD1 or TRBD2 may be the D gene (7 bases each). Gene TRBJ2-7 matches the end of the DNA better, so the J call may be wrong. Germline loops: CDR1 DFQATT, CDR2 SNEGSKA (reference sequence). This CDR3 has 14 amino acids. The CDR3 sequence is CSAKRGLADYEQYF. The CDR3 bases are TGCAGTGCCAAAAGGGGGCTAGCGGACTACGAGCAGTACTTC.

This chain's CDR3 is CASSFQTGGGEQYF. Written as DNA, the CDR3 is TGTGCCAGCAGTTTCCAGACAGGGGGCGGCGAGCAGTACTTC. The chain employs TRBV28 and TRBJ2-7; TRBD1 aligns across 10 bases. J gave up 6 bases and V 3 bases, and 5 bases lay outside the gene matches. From germline, CDR1 is MDHEN and CDR2 SYDVKM. The CDR3 has 14 residues.

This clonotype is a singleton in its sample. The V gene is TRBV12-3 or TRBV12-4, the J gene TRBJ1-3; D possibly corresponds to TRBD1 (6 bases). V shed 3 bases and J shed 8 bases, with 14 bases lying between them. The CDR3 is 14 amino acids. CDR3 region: CASSLRGAGDTIYF. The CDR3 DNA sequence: TGTGCCAGCAGTTTGAGGGGGGCAGGTGACACCATATATTTT.

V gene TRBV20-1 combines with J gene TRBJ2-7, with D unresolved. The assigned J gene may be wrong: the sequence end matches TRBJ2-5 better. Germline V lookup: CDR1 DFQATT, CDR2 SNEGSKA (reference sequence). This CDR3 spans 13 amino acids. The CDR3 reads CSALFLSFETQYF. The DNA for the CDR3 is TGCAGTGCTCTATTTCTAAGTTTCGAGACCCAGTACTTC.

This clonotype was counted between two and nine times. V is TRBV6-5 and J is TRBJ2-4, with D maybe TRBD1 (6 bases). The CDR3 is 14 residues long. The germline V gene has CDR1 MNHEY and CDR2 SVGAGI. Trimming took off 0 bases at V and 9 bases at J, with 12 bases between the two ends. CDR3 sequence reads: CASSYSVGQGIQYF. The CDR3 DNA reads TGTGCCAGCAGTTACTCTGTGGGACAAGGCATTCAGTACTTC.

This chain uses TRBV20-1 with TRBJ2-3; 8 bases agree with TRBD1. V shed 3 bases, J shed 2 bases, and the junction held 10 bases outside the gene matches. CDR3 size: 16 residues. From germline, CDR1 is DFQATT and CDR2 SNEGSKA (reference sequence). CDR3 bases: TGCAGTGCTAGGGTGGTCGGACAGGGTTCCACAGATACGCAGTATTTT. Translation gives CSARVVGQGSTDTQYF.

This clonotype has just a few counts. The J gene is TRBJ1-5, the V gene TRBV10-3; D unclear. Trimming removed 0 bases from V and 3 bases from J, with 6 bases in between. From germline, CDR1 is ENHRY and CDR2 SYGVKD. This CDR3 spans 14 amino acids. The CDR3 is CAISESLFNQPQHF. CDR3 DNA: TGTGCCATCAGTGAGTCGCTCTTCAATCAGCCCCAGCATTTT.

The chain's CDR3 is CASSIERLAAYNEQFF. CDR3 sequence (DNA): TGTGCCAGTAGTATAGAACGGCTAGCGGCCTACAATGAGCAGTTCTTC. The chain recombines TRBV19 with TRBJ2-1, with 7 bases identical to TRBD2. CDR3 length equals 16 residues. Trimming removed 0 bases from V and 2 bases from J; junction bases left unmatched: 4. Per germline, CDR1 LNHDA and CDR2 SQIVND (reference sequence).

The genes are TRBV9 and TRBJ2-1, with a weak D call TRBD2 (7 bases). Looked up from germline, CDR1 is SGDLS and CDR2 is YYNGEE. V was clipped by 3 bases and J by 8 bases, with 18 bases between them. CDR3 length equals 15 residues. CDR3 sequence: CASSAVGGGIDEQFF. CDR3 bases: TGTGCCAGCAGCGCCGTAGGGGGAGGGATCGATGAGCAGTTCTTC.

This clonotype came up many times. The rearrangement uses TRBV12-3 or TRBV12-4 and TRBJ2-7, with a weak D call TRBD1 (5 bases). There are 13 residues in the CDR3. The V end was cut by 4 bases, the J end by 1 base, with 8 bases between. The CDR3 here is CASSSTDSYEQYF. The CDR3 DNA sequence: TGTGCCAGCAGTTCGACAGATTCCTACGAGCAGTACTTC.

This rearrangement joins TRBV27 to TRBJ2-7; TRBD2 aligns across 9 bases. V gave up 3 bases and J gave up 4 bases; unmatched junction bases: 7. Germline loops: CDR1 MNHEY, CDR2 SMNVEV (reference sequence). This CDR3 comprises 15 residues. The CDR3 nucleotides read TGTGCCAGCAGTTTGCGGGAGGGCACACCATACGAGCAGTACTTC. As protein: CASSLREGTPYEQYF.

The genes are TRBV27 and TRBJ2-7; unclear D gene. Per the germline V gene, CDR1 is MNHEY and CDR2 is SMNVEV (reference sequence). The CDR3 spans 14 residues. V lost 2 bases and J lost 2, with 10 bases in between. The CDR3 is CASSLSPQTYEQYF. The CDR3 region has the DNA TGTGCCAGCAGTTTAAGCCCCCAAACCTACGAGCAGTACTTC.

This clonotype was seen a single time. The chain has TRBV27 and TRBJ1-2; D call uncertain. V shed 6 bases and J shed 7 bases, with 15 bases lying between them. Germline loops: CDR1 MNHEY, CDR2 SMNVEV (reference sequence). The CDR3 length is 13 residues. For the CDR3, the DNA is TGTGCCAGCAGCCCAGCGGCCCTAAGTGGCTACACCTTC. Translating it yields CASSPAALSGYTF.

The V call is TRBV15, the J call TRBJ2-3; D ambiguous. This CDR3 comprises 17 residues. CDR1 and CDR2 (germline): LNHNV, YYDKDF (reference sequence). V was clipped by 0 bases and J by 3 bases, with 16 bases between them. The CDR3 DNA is TGTGCCACCAGCAGAGATCCAATGCCCCCCGTTACAGATACGCAGTATTTT. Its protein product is CATSRDPMPPVTDTQYF.

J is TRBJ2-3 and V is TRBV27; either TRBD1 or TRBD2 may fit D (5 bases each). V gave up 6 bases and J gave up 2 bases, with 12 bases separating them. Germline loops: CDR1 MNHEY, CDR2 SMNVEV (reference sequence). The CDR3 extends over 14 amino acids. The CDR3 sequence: CASSHRGYTDTQYF. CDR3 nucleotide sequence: TGTGCCAGCAGCCACCGGGGCTACACAGATACGCAGTATTTT.

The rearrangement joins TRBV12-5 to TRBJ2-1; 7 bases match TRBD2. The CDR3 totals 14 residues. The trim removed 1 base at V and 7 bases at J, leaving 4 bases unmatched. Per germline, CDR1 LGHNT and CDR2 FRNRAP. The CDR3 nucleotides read TGTGCTAGTGGTTTGGGGGCAGCGGGGAATGAGCAGTTCTTC. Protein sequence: CASGLGAAGNEQFF.

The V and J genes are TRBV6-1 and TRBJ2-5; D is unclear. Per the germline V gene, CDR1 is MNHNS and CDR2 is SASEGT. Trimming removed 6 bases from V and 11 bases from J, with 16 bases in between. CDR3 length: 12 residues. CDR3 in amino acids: CASSRHNNEQYF. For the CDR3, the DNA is TGTGCCAGCAGCCGGCATAACAATGAGCAGTACTTC.

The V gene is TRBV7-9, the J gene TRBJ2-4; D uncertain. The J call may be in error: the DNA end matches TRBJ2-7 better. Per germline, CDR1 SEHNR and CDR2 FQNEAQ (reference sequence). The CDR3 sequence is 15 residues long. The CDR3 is CASSLAHNPAYEQYF. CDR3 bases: TGTGCCAGCAGCTTAGCGCACAACCCAGCCTACGAGCAGTACTTC.

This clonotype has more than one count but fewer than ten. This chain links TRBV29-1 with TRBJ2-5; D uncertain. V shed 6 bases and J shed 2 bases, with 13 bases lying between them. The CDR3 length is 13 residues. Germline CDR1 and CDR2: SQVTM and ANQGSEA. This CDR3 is CSVDSGLQETQYF. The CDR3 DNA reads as TGCAGCGTCGATTCGGGCCTTCAAGAGACCCAGTACTTC.

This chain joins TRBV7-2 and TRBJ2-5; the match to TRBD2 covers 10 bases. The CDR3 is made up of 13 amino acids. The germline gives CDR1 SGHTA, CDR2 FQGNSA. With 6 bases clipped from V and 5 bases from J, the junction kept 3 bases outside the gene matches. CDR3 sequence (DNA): TGTGCCAGCAGTTATAGCGGGAGGGAGACCCAGTACTTC. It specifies CASSYSGRETQYF.

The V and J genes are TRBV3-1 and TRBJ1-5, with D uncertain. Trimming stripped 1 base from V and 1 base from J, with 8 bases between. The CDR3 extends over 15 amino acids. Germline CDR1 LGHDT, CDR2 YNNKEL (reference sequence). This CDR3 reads CASSQGRQSNQPQHF. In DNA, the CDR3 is TGTGCCAGCAGCCAAGGTCGGCAGAGCAATCAGCCCCAGCATTTT.

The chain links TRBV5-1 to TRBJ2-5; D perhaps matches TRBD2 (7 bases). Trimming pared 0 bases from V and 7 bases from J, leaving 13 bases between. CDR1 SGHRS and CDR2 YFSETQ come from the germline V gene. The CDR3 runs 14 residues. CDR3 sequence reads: CASSLDSRGGTQYF. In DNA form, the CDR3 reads TGCGCCAGCAGCTTGGACTCGAGGGGGGGGACCCAGTACTTC.

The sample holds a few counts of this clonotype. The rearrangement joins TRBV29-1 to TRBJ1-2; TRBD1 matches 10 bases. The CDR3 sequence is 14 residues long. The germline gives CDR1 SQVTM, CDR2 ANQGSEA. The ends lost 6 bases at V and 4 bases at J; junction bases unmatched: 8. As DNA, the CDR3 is TGCAGCGTCGCTGGGACAGGGGATGCCTATGGCTACACCTTC. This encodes CSVAGTGDAYGYTF.

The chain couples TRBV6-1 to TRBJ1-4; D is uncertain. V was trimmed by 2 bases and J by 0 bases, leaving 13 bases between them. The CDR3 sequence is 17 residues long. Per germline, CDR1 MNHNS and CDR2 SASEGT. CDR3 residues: CASSERPPPATNEKLFF. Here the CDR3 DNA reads TGTGCCAGCAGTGAACGACCTCCCCCGGCAACTAATGAAAAACTGTTTTTT.

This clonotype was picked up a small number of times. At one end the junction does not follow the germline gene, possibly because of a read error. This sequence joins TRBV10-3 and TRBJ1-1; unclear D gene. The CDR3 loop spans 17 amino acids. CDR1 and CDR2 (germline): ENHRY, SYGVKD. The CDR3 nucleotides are TGCGCCATCAGTGAGCCGACTATATCGGGGAGGGATACTGAAGCTTTCTTT. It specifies CAISEPTISGRDTEAFF.

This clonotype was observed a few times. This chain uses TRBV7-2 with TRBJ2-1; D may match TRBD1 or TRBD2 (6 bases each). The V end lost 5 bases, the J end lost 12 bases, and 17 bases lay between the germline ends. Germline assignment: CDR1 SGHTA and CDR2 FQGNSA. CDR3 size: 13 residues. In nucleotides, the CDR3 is TGTGCCAGCAGCCAAACACAGGGACTCTTGCAGTTCTTC. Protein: CASSQTQGLLQFF. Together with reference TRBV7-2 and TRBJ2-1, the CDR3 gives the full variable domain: GAGVSQSPSNKVTEKGKDVELRCDPISGHTALYWYRQSLGQGLEFLIYFQGNSAPDKSGLPSDRFSAERTGGSVSTLTIQRTQQEDSAVYLCASSQTQGLLQFFGPGTRLTVL.

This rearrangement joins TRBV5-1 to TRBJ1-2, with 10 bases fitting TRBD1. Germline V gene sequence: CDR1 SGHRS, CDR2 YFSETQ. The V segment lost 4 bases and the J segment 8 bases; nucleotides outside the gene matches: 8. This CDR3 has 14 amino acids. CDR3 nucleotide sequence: TGCGCCAGCAGCCCGGTCGGGACAGGGGTGGGCTACACCTTC. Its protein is CASSPVGTGVGYTF.

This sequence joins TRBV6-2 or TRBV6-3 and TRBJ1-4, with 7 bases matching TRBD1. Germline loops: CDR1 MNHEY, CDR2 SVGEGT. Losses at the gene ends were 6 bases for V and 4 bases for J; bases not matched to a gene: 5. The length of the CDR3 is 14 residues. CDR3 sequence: CASSRGQNNEKLFF. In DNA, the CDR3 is TGTGCCAGCAGCCGGGGACAGAATAATGAAAAACTGTTTTTT.